This T cell receptor beta chain is from a study of cytomegalovirus exposure and HLA in healthy donors. Germline CDR1 and CDR2: LNHDA and SQIVND (reference sequence). CDR3 length equals 14 residues. V was shortened by 7 bases and J by 0 bases, with 11 bases between the two germline ends. The PCR used 60 Vbeta and 13 Jbeta primers. Some clones are missing from TCRdb's copy, which holds only in-frame ones; the method was immunoSEQ multiplex PCR. The sample has 90,000 or so clones; 65% to 85% are singletons. The genes are TRBV19 and TRBJ2-3; tentative D call: TRBD2 (6 bases). The sequence derives from a man aged 45 to 65 in good health and CMV-seronegative. Sequencing was carried out using PBMCs. CDR3 protein: CASNPGGSTDTQYF. The CDR3 DNA follows: TGTGCCAGTAATCCCGGGGGAAGCACAGATACGCAGTATTTT.